This TCR beta chain comes out of a study of human T cells and chemical hapten exposure. TCRdb analysed the RACE reads with MiXCR anew, one entry per CDR3 protein. This table has about 270,000 distinct CDR3 sequences, around 7.7% appearing once. The table lists this clonotype with a few counts. Documented time point: pre-sensitization, week 0. Noted treatment: therapeutic diphenylcyclopropenone sensitization with weekly scalp DPC. The source was whole blood, collected in connection with sensitization to the hapten diphenylcyclopropenone (DPC). This clonotype originated in a man between 18 and 35 years old with alopecia areata. Some clones in this sample may be carry-over from other donors' samples.

CDR3 coding DNA: TGTGCCATCAGTGCCGGGGCTAGGAATTCACCCCTCCACTTT. Protein sequence: CAISAGARNSPLHF. The chain combines TRBV10-3 with TRBJ1-6; TRBD1 is a possible D gene (5 bases). The germline CDR1 and CDR2 sequences are ENHRY and SYGVKD. Trimming cost V 4 bases and J 7 bases, with 11 bases left between them. CDR3 length: 14 amino acids.